What follows are 4 T cell receptor beta chains derived from one specimen sequenced in a study of cytomegalovirus exposure and HLA in healthy donors. Assay: immunoSEQ multiplex PCR; the TCRdb copy retains only in-frame clones and omits some. This table holds 200,000 or so clones, about nine tenths found once. Sample: PBMCs. These TCRs come from a woman between 18 and 30 years old in good health and CMV-seronegative.

The chain has TRBV11-3 and TRBJ2-1; 7 bases line up with TRBD1. The CDR3 loop spans 13 amino acids. From germline, CDR1 is SGHNT and CDR2 YENEEA. With 4 bases clipped from V and 10 bases from J, the junction kept 7 bases outside the gene matches. CDR3 DNA: TGTGCCAGCAGCTCCCCGCCGGGACAGGAGCAGTTCTTC. It yields the protein CASSSPPGQEQFF.

The chain joins TRBV5-4 to TRBJ1-1; 9 bases line up with TRBD1. CDR3 length: 16 amino acids. Germline assignment: CDR1 SGHNT and CDR2 YYREEE (reference sequence). V lost 0 bases, J lost 0 bases, and 3 bases stayed unmatched. The CDR3: CASSLEQGALNTEAFF. The CDR3 nucleotides read TGTGCCAGCAGCTTGGAACAGGGGGCCCTGAACACTGAAGCTTTCTTT.

The V and J genes are TRBV7-9 and TRBJ2-5; TRBD1 matches at 8 bases. CDR3 length equals 15 residues. The germline CDR1 and CDR2 sequences are SEHNR and FQNEAQ (reference sequence). With V trimmed by 6 bases and J by 7 bases, 13 bases remained unmatched. The CDR3 coding sequence is TGTGCCAGCAGTCGATCGGGACAGGCTTTGGGGACCCAGTACTTC. Translating it yields CASSRSGQALGTQYF.

V is TRBV6-1 and J is TRBJ2-3, with D maybe TRBD1 (6 bases). Germline lookup yields CDR1 MNHNS and CDR2 SASEGT. The CDR3 runs to 13 residues. Between the trimmed V and J ends, which lost 3 bases and 4 bases, there was a span of 8 bases. The CDR3 region is CASSDRQADTQYF. The CDR3 coding sequence is TGTGCCAGCAGTGATAGACAGGCAGATACGCAGTATTTT.